Each of the 27 T cell receptor beta chains below was sequenced from the same sample in a study of blood T cell repertoires in COVID-19. Some clones are missing from TCRdb's copy, which holds only in-frame ones; the method was immunoSEQ multiplex PCR. The sample has roughly 120,000 clones; over 60% are singletons. Sample: peripheral blood. The receptors here all came from a woman of 80 years or more with acute or convalescent COVID-19.

CDR3 nucleotide sequence: TGTGCCACCAGTGATTTGCTGAAGGGGAATGAGCAGTTCTTC. This codes for CATSDLLKGNEQFF. V gene TRBV24-1 combines with J gene TRBJ2-1; D possibly corresponds to TRBD1 (5 bases). This CDR3 region has 14 residues. Deletions cut 0 bases from V and 7 bases from J, with 9 bases between. Germline assignment: CDR1 KGHDR and CDR2 SFDVKD.

The chain uses TRBV9 and TRBJ1-2, with 8 nucleotides matching TRBD1. The CDR3 sequence is 18 residues long. Germline CDR1 SGDLS, CDR2 YYNGEE. Trimming at V came to 4 bases and at J to 7 bases, leaving 21 bases not matched to a gene. This chain's CDR3 is CASSPRSRGQAERGGYTF. CDR3 coding DNA: TGTGCCAGCAGCCCCCGTAGTCGGGGACAGGCCGAACGAGGTGGCTACACCTTC.

This chain joins TRBV6-2 or TRBV6-3 and TRBJ1-1; TRBD1 is a possible D gene (6 bases). The CDR3 has 16 amino acids. The V and J ends lost 6 bases and 7 bases respectively, with 24 bases between them. The germline CDR1 and CDR2 sequences are MNHEY and SVGEGT. DNA of the CDR3: TGTGCCAGCAGCGACCGGTCCAGGGGTCGTCGGTTTGAAGCTTTCTTT. Its translation is CASSDRSRGRRFEAFF.

V gene TRBV23-1 combines with J gene TRBJ2-5; 7 positions match TRBD1. TRBV23-1 is sorted into the ORF group, with uncertain function. The CDR3 covers 15 residues. After removal of 3 bases from V and 2 bases from J, the junction contained 6 bases not matched to a gene. Written as DNA, the CDR3 is TGCGCCAGCAGTCAGGCCGGACAGGAACAAGAGACCCAGTACTTC. Translation gives CASSQAGQEQETQYF.

With regard to this clone: Its ends do not fully match the called genes, so a read error is possible. As DNA, the CDR3 is TGTGCCAGCACTGAACAAGAAAAACTGTTTTTT. Residues: CASTEQEKLFF. J is TRBJ1-4 and V is TRBV2; D gene unclear. This CDR3 has 11 amino acids. Per germline, CDR1 SNHLY and CDR2 FYNNEI.

The rearrangement links TRBV19 to TRBJ2-1; D possibly corresponds to TRBD1 (6 bases). Germline-derived CDR1 and CDR2 are LNHDA and SQIVND (reference sequence). The V and J ends lost 7 bases and 9 bases respectively, with 16 bases between them. CDR3 length: 13 residues. The CDR3 spells CASNYQVGAEQFF. In DNA form, the CDR3 reads TGTGCCAGTAACTATCAGGTGGGGGCTGAGCAGTTCTTC.

The rearrangement uses TRBV14 and TRBJ2-7; 10 bases align to TRBD1. Trimming removed 0 bases from V and 2 bases from J; junction bases left unmatched: 1. Germline V lookup: CDR1 SGHDN, CDR2 FVKESK. The CDR3 is 15 residues long. CDR3 region: CASSQDGTGAYEQYF. CDR3 nucleotides: TGTGCCAGCAGCCAAGATGGGACAGGGGCCTACGAGCAGTACTTC.

The CDR3 loop reads CAWSGTGGPNEQFF. Here the CDR3 DNA reads TGTGCCTGGAGTGGAACGGGAGGTCCCAATGAGCAGTTCTTC. The rearrangement uses TRBV30 and TRBJ2-1; 7 bases map to TRBD2. This CDR3 comprises 14 residues. The germline V gene encodes CDR1 GTSNPN and CDR2 SVGIG (reference sequence). The junction had 6 bases not matched to a gene; V was cut back by 1 base and J by 6 bases.

The V gene is TRBV28, the J gene TRBJ1-2, with 8 bases that match TRBD1. Losses at the gene ends were 7 bases for V and 7 bases for J; bases not matched to a gene: 8. The CDR3 is 13 residues long. Looked up from germline, CDR1 is MDHEN and CDR2 is SYDVKM. The CDR3 is CASTDRGNGGYTF. The CDR3 bases are TGTGCCAGCACCGACAGGGGCAACGGTGGCTACACCTTC.

The chain combines TRBV2 with TRBJ2-7; possibly TRBD1 for D (9 bases). In germline, CDR1 is SNHLY, CDR2 FYNNEI. With 3 bases removed from V and 2 bases from J, the gap between germline ends came to 23 bases. This CDR3 contains 18 residues. CDR3 protein: CASSEGDRVERGTYEQYF. Written as DNA, the CDR3 is TGTGCCAGCAGTGAGGGGGACAGGGTTGAGCGGGGGACCTACGAGCAGTACTTC. The whole variable domain, remainder taken from reference TRBV2 and TRBJ2-7, is EPEVTQTPSHQVTQMGQEVILRCVPISNHLYFYWYRQILGQKVEFLVSFYNNEISEKSEIFDDQFSVERPDGSNFTLKIRSTKLEDSAMYFCASSEGDRVERGTYEQYFGPGTRLTVT.

The CDR3 region is CASSDSSYEQYF. The CDR3, as DNA: TGCGCCAGCAGCGACAGCTCCTACGAGCAGTACTTC. This chain links TRBV5-1 with TRBJ2-7; TRBD1 might be the D (5 bases). Between the trimmed V and J ends, which lost 4 bases and 0 bases, there was a span of 5 bases. Germline V lookup: CDR1 SGHRS, CDR2 YFSETQ. The CDR3 extends over 12 amino acids.

The gene calls are TRBV5-1 and TRBJ2-5; the D is unclear. V shed 1 base and J shed 5 bases, with 3 bases lying between them. This CDR3 has 11 residues. Germline loops: CDR1 SGHRS, CDR2 YFSETQ. For the CDR3, the DNA is TGCGCCAGCAGCTTGTCGGAGACCCAGTACTTC. Translating it yields CASSLSETQYF.

The V call is TRBV28, the J call TRBJ1-5; D is unclear. Germline V gene sequence: CDR1 MDHEN, CDR2 SYDVKM. The V end was cut by 8 bases, the J end by 2 bases, with 13 bases between. The CDR3 contains 14 residues. The CDR3 nucleotides read TGTGCCAGCCTATTGAGCTCCGGCAATCAGCCCCAGCATTTT. Protein product: CASLLSSGNQPQHF.

This sequence joins TRBV5-4 and TRBJ2-3, with 9 bases fitting TRBD2. The CDR3 is 15 amino acids. V shed 5 bases, J shed 5 bases, and the junction held 9 bases outside the gene matches. CDR1 and CDR2 from the germline V gene are SGHNT and YYREEE (reference sequence). The CDR3 loop is CASRLLAGVGDTQYF. The CDR3 bases are TGTGCCAGCAGATTATTAGCGGGAGTCGGAGATACGCAGTATTTT.

The rearrangement joins TRBV11-3 to TRBJ2-2; D is ambiguous. The germline V gene has CDR1 SGHNT and CDR2 YENEEA. The CDR3 sequence is 13 residues long. V was pared by 4 bases and J by 3 bases, with 6 bases between. This CDR3 reads CASSSHDTGELFF. DNA for the CDR3: TGTGCCAGCAGCTCCCATGACACCGGGGAGCTGTTTTTT. The full variable domain, completed using reference TRBV11-3 and TRBJ2-2, is EAGVVQSPRYKIIEKKQPVAFWCNPISGHNTLYWYLQNLGQGPELLIRYENEEAVDDSQLPKDRFSAERLKGVDSTLKIQPAELGDSAVYLCASSSHDTGELFFGEGSRLTVL.

This chain links TRBV5-1 with TRBJ1-2; TRBD1 matches at 8 bases. V trimming: 4 bases; J trimming: 6 bases; junction bases outside the gene matches: 8. This CDR3 region has 14 residues. Germline CDR1 and CDR2: SGHRS and YFSETQ. Here the CDR3 DNA reads TGCGCCAGCAGCGTCGGTCCGGGACAGGATGGCTACACCTTC. The encoded protein is CASSVGPGQDGYTF.

The chain links TRBV7-9 to TRBJ2-3; D remains ambiguous. Germline V gene sequence: CDR1 SEHNR, CDR2 FQNEAQ (reference sequence). The CDR3 totals 13 residues. Trimming shortened V by 2 bases and J by 6 bases, and 9 bases separated the two germline ends. CDR3 bases: TGTGCCAGCAGCTTAATCTCCCAGGATACGCAGTATTTT. Its protein product is CASSLISQDTQYF. Looking up the rest from reference TRBV7-9 and TRBJ2-3 gives the full variable domain: DTGVSQNPRHKITKRGQNVTFRCDPISEHNRLYWYRQTLGQGPEFLTYFQNEAQLEKSRLLSDRFSAERPKGSFSTLEIQRTEQGDSAMYLCASSLISQDTQYFGPGTRLTVL.

The chain links TRBV11-1 to TRBJ2-1, with TRBD2 matching 16 bases. CDR1 is SGHAT and CDR2 is FQDESV in the germline V gene (reference sequence). The CDR3 is made up of 16 amino acids. The ends lost 4 bases at V and 10 bases at J; junction bases unmatched: 7. DNA for the CDR3: TGTGCCAGCAGCTCGGGACTAGCGGGAGGGCCAGCCGAGCAGTTCTTC. Its translation is CASSSGLAGGPAEQFF.

The genes are TRBV21-1 and TRBJ2-7; the table's D call of TRBD1 was not tested on the DNA. TRBV21-1 is a known pseudogene. The CDR3 length is 15 residues. CDR3 DNA sequence: TGTGCCCGCGAGGGACAGGGGGGAGATAGCTACGAGCAGTACTTC. It encodes CAREGQGGDSYEQYF.

In its sample, this clone was seen a few times. The gene calls are TRBV7-3 and TRBJ2-5; 13 bases map to TRBD2. The CDR3 is 15 amino acids. The germline CDR1 and CDR2 sequences are SGHTA and FQGTGA. V was pared by 5 bases and J by 5 bases, with 5 bases of the junction left unmatched. The CDR3 loop is CASSRLAGGGETQYF. In nucleotides, the CDR3 is TGTGCCAGCAGCCGACTAGCGGGAGGTGGCGAGACCCAGTACTTC.

This chain joins TRBV2 and TRBJ2-3; D might be TRBD2 (5 bases). Germline lookup yields CDR1 SNHLY and CDR2 FYNNEI. CDR3 size: 14 residues. V was clipped by 7 bases and J by 6 bases, with 17 bases between them. CDR3 in DNA: TGTGCCAGCACAGAGGGAACCCCGGGGGATACGCAGTATTTT. This sequence encodes CASTEGTPGDTQYF. The whole variable domain, filled in from reference TRBV2 and TRBJ2-3, reads EPEVTQTPSHQVTQMGQEVILRCVPISNHLYFYWYRQILGQKVEFLVSFYNNEISEKSEIFDDQFSVERPDGSNFTLKIRSTKLEDSAMYFCASTEGTPGDTQYFGPGTRLTVL.

This clone was observed a handful of times. The chain joins TRBV3-1 (or the pseudogene TRBV3-2) to TRBJ2-3; 8 bases map to TRBD1. Germline values: CDR1 LGHDT, CDR2 YNNKEL (reference sequence). The V and J ends lost 4 bases and 5 bases, in that order; junction bases with no gene match: 5. This CDR3 has 14 residues. CDR3 in DNA: TGTGCCAGCAGCCTAGACAGGGGAATAGATACGCAGTATTTT. It codes for CASSLDRGIDTQYF.

The chain is built from TRBV2 and TRBJ1-5; 10 bases agree with TRBD1. CDR1 and CDR2 (germline): SNHLY, FYNNEI. The V and J ends lost 6 bases and 6 bases, in that order; junction bases with no gene match: 11. The CDR3 is 16 residues long. CDR3 protein: CASSAATGGLGQPQHF. The DNA for the CDR3 is TGTGCCAGCAGCGCCGCGACAGGGGGCTTGGGTCAGCCCCAGCATTTT. The variable domain in full, with the rest retrieved from reference TRBV2 and TRBJ1-5, is EPEVTQTPSHQVTQMGQEVILRCVPISNHLYFYWYRQILGQKVEFLVSFYNNEISEKSEIFDDQFSVERPDGSNFTLKIRSTKLEDSAMYFCASSAATGGLGQPQHFGDGTRLSIL.

The chain has TRBV15 and TRBJ1-1; D gene uncertain. The CDR3 extends over 15 amino acids. The germline gives CDR1 LNHNV, CDR2 YYDKDF (reference sequence). Trimming took off 1 base at V and 1 base at J, with 10 bases between the two ends. Here the CDR3 reads CATSRAGLSNTEAFF. For the CDR3, the DNA is TGTGCCACCAGCAGAGCCGGGTTGTCGAACACTGAAGCTTTCTTT.

The CDR3 DNA reads TGTGCCAGCAGCGCGACAGGGACCCTTCGCTACACCTTC. This codes for CASSATGTLRYTF. This sequence joins TRBV9 and TRBJ1-2, with 7 bases that match TRBD1. Germline lookup yields CDR1 SGDLS and CDR2 YYNGEE. Trimming at V came to 3 bases and at J to 9 bases, leaving 8 bases not matched to a gene. This CDR3 contains 13 residues.

This sequence joins TRBV4-2 and TRBJ1-6; 7 nucleotides agree with TRBD1. V trimming: 1 base; J trimming: 7 bases; junction bases outside the gene matches: 4. This CDR3 has 15 residues. The germline CDR1 and CDR2 sequences are LGHNA and YNFKEQ. The CDR3 here is CASSQADRENSPLHF. The CDR3 DNA follows: TGTGCCAGCAGCCAAGCCGACAGGGAAAATTCACCCCTCCACTTT.

This chain joins TRBV19 and TRBJ1-1; D might be TRBD1 (6 bases). V was trimmed by 5 bases and J by 11 bases, leaving 15 bases between them. The CDR3 spans 12 residues. CDR1 and CDR2 (germline): LNHDA, SQIVND (reference sequence). DNA of the CDR3: TGTGCCAGTAGTCCAGCAGGGGTTACGGCTTTCTTT. It codes for CASSPAGVTAFF.